The T cell receptor (beta chain) under discussion was sequenced for a study of T-cell reconstitution after alpha-beta-depleted transplantation in children (dated by TCRdb to about 2016). A note on the overall study: T-cell immune reconstitution after TCRalphabeta/CD19-depleted allogeneic hematopoietic cell transplantation in children was quantitatively tracked in the study by means of TCR repertoire profiling. What the authors observed across the whole study: Hyperexpanded clone frequencies declined over subsequent months; after one year, T-cell counts and TCRbeta diversity were mostly attributed to newly produced T cells. In some patients, the high TCRbeta diversity seen at day 60 was put down to recipient T cells and intrathymic progenitors that had survived conditioning. Apparently early alphabetaT-cell count recovery about two months after transplant reportedly relied on only several hundred rapidly expanded clones derived from non-depleted graft cells.

Receptor libraries were prepared by PCR. The sample was run on an Illumina HiSeq 2500. Molecular barcoding was employed in the preparation of TCR libraries, with unique molecular identifiers being used to normalize TCRbeta repertoire quantification. TCRdb reprocessing: public reads trimmed at Q25 with fastp, clones called with MiXCR, in-frame beta chains kept. Each CDR3 protein appears once, grouped with its most common genes and DNA. This sample gives 900,000 or so distinct CDR3 sequences in total; about 15% of them show up just once. Approximately 5% of the sample comes from the top ten. In this sample, this clonotype turned up a few times. There is no known antigen for this receptor. Base qualities are not recorded, but no much larger clone differs from it by a single base. The V end loses 3 bases and the J end loses 1 base, and a stretch of 6 bases separates them. The germline V gene (reference sequence) provides CDR1 DFQATT and CDR2 SNEGSKA. The CDR3, cysteine through phenylalanine, is 13 amino acids long. The entry retains the CDR3 DNA only, 39 bases that are in frame from base 1.

Taken with the paper, the label for treatment or condition translates to: allogeneic hematopoietic cell transplantation with graft depleted of TCRalphabeta T cells and CD19 B cells. The children who served as transplant recipients had been given grafts of TCRalphabeta/CD19-depleted allogeneic hematopoietic cells. The receptor comes from a male patient younger than 18 who had a stem cell transplant for acute lymphoblastic leukemia, so the T cells may come from the graft donor. The chain joins TRBV20-1 to TRBJ2-2; possibly the D gene is TRBD1, per 5 matching bases. This sample comprised PBMCs, mostly from graft donor cells, obtained 360 days after TCRalphabeta/CD19-depleted stem cell transplant. The DNA is TGCAGTGCTAGTCAGGGGAACACCGGGGAGCTGTTTTTT. Its translation is CSASQGNTGELFF.